This T cell receptor beta chain was captured in a study of T cells in Graves' hyperthyroidism and ophthalmopathy. The investigators amplified TCR beta CDR3 regions from RNA transcripts. An initial round of RT-PCR targeting the TCR CDR3 relied on the HTBI primer set. TCRdb re-called the multiplex PCR reads through MiXCR, storing one row per CDR3 protein. The table shows about 560,000 distinct CDR3 sequences, with more than 15% occurring only once. Graves' hyperthyroidism showing no ophthalmopathy progression within 18 months was considered stable. The hyperthyroidism was newly diagnosed and had lasted under 2 months; the patients were aged 18 to 65. This clonotype was observed a handful of times. Its antigen is as yet unknown. Findings and caveats of the study: Stable hyperthyroidism and ophthalmopathy were separated using 13 V-J signatures.

Germline-derived CDR1 and CDR2 are SGHRS and YFSETQ. The V gene lost 8 bases and the J gene lost 2 bases, with 25 bases spanning the gap. CDR3 length: 18 residues. This chain uses TRBV5-1 with TRBJ2-2; D may be TRBD1 or TRBD2 (8 bases each). This clonotype was sampled from a woman aged 25 to 45 with Graves' hyperthyroidism. The sequencing input was blood. CDR3 coding DNA: TGCGCCAGTTCCGACAGGGGTTTTAGCGGGATAAACACCGGGGAGCTGTTTTTT. Its translation is CASSDRGFSGINTGELFF.